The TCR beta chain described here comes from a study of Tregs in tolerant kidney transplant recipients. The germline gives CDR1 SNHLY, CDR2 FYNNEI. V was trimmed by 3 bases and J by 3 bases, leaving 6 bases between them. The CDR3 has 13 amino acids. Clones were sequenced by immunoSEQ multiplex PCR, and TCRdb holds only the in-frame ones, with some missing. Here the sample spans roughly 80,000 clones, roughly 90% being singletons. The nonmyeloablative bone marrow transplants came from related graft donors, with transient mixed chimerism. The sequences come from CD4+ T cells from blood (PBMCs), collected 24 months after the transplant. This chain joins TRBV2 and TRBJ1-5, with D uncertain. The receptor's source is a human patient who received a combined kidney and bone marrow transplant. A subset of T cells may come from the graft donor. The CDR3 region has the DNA TGTGCCAGCAGTGACAGAATCAATCAGCCCCAGCATTTT. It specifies CASSDRINQPQHF.